This T cell receptor (beta chain) was captured in a study of technical replicates of blood from several donors. Germline values: CDR1 SGHNT, CDR2 YENEEA. This CDR3 comprises 16 residues. V was cut by 1 base and J by 3 bases, with 12 bases left in between. Sequenced by immunoSEQ multiplex PCR; TCRdb stores in-frame clones only, minus some. Altogether tens of thousands of clones are present, around 96% being singletons, with the ten largest covering approximately 0.41%. The receptor was derived from a human donor in good health. The genes are TRBV11-3 and TRBJ2-2, with D perhaps TRBD1 (5 bases). The sequencing input was T cells isolated from PBMCs. The CDR3 DNA reads TGTGCCAGCAGCTTAGCCGCAGGGTCGTACACCGGGGAGCTGTTTTTT. Translating it yields CASSLAAGSYTGELFF.